The rows below give T cell receptor beta chains drawn from one sample of a study of T cell responses to AZD1222 COVID-19 vaccine. Profiling relied on immunoSEQ multiplex PCR, and the TCRdb table lists in-frame clones only, not all of them. The sample contains about 150,000 clones, approximately 88% of which appear only once. The specimen comprised peripheral blood, sampled on day 0 of AZD1222 vaccination. Receptor source: an adult in good health. Both conserved end residues are part of each CDR3. The D gene is left open where the match is weak. Clone size, where shown, is once, few, many, or a class for clones that have expanded.

V gene	clone size	D gene	J gene	CDR3 protein	CDR3 DNA
TRBV7-2	-	-	TRBJ1-1	CASSLDGFGPEAFF	TGTGCCAGCAGCTTAGACGGTTTCGGGCCTGAAGCTTTCTTT
TRBV29-1	-	-	TRBJ2-7	CSVGSGYEQYF	TGCAGCGTGGGCAGTGGCTACGAGCAGTACTTC
TRBV6-4	-	-	TRBJ2-2	CASSDSIEAGALFF	TGTGCCAGCAGTGACTCGATTGAGGCCGGGGCGCTGTTTTTT
TRBV27	-	-	TRBJ1-5	CASSLSSGIPNQPQHF	TGTGCCAGCAGTTTATCGTCTGGGATCCCCAATCAGCCCCAGCATTTT
TRBV2	-	TRBD1	TRBJ2-5	CASRPRTGPQETQYF	TGTGCCAGCCGCCCCCGGACAGGTCCCCAAGAGACCCAGTACTTC
TRBV30	-	-	TRBJ1-1	CAWRNVGMNTEAFF	TGTGCCTGGAGGAATGTAGGTATGAACACTGAAGCTTTCTTT
TRBV6-6	-	-	TRBJ2-7	CASSPTGLLEQYF	TGTGCCAGCAGTCCCACGGGGCTGCTGGAGCAGTACTTC
TRBV19	-	TRBD1	TRBJ1-5	CASSIMGTGGLSHPQPQHF	TGTGCCAGTAGTATCATGGGGACAGGGGGCCTGTCACACCCACAGCCCCAGCATTTT
TRBV9	once	-	TRBJ1-2	CASSLDGWDSGGYTF	TGTGCCAGCAGCCTCGACGGTTGGGACTCCGGTGGCTACACCTTC
TRBV9	-	TRBD1	TRBJ1-1	CASSATGSTEAFF	TGTGCCAGCAGCGCGACAGGGAGCACTGAAGCTTTCTTT
TRBV11-1	-	-	TRBJ2-7	CASSLESLYEQYF	TGTGCCAGCAGCTTAGAGTCTCTCTACGAGCAGTACTTC
TRBV7-9	-	TRBD2	TRBJ2-1	CASSYPGTSGIGSYNEQFF	TGTGCCAGCAGCTACCCCGGGACTAGCGGGATAGGGTCCTACAATGAGCAGTTCTTC
TRBV7-9	-	TRBD1	TRBJ1-2	CASSSDRAGYTF	TGTGCCAGCAGTTCGGACAGGGCAGGCTACACCTTC
TRBV7-3	-	-	TRBJ1-2	CASSLTPEEGGGYTF	TGTGCCAGCAGCTTAACCCCTGAGGAGGGGGGAGGCTACACCTTC
TRBV28	-	-	TRBJ2-4	CASTGLAKNIQYF	TGTGCCAGCACCGGTCTAGCCAAAAACATTCAGTACTTC
TRBV6-6	-	TRBD1	TRBJ1-4	CASSYAPDRAGLFF	TGTGCCAGCAGTTACGCGCCGGACAGGGCAGGACTGTTTTTT
TRBV5-1	-	TRBD1	TRBJ1-1	CASSLGGGGTEAFF	TGCGCCAGCAGCTTGGGAGGGGGCGGCACTGAAGCTTTCTTT
TRBV28	-	TRBD1	TRBJ2-7	CASSLRDRGRYEQYF	TGTGCCAGCAGTTTACGGGACAGGGGCCGGTACGAGCAGTACTTC
TRBV6-5	-	-	TRBJ1-2	CASRRGTDYGYTF	TGTGCCAGCAGACGAGGGACGGACTATGGCTACACCTTC
TRBV5-1	-	TRBD2	TRBJ2-1	CASSLTSGRVEQFF	TGCGCCAGCAGCTTAACTAGCGGGAGGGTTGAGCAGTTCTTC
TRBV7-2	-	-	TRBJ1-1	CASSLISETEAFF	TGTGCCAGCAGCTTAATATCCGAGACTGAAGCTTTCTTT
TRBV7-2	-	TRBD2	TRBJ2-3	CASTRGTSGSIFPDTQYF	TGTGCCAGCACTCGAGGGACTAGCGGGAGTATTTTCCCAGATACGCAGTATTTT
TRBV6-6	-	TRBD2	TRBJ2-1	CASSPLARSGGDNEQFF	TGTGCCAGCAGTCCCCTCGCCCGTAGCGGGGGTGACAATGAGCAGTTCTTC
TRBV3-1/TRBV3-2	-	-	TRBJ1-2	CASSPRGSGNYGYTF	TGTGCCAGCAGCCCAAGGGGGTCGGGTAACTATGGCTACACCTTC
TRBV28	-	-	TRBJ2-5	CASSRWGKETQYF	TGTGCCAGCAGTCGGTGGGGGAAAGAGACCCAGTACTTC
TRBV5-4	-	TRBD2	TRBJ2-1	CASSLARGLAVNSEQFF	TGTGCCAGCAGCTTGGCCCGGGGACTAGCGGTAAACAGTGAGCAGTTCTTC
TRBV19	-	TRBD1	TRBJ1-4	CASSTGQERGNEKLFF	TGTGCCAGTAGTACGGGACAGGAGCGGGGAAATGAAAAACTGTTTTTT
TRBV2	-	TRBD2	TRBJ2-1	CASSSGEAFNEQFF	TGTGCCAGCAGTAGCGGGGAGGCCTTCAATGAGCAGTTCTTC
TRBV3-1/TRBV3-2	-	-	TRBJ1-2	CASSQNSGEAGYTF	TGTGCCAGCAGCCAAAATTCTGGGGAAGCTGGCTACACCTTC